The clone carrying this TCR beta chain was recorded once. This record belongs to a study of blood T cell repertoires in COVID-19. Study in general: Spain, Italy and the United States supplied samples that represented acute and convalescent COVID-19. Sources were T cells, B-cell-depleted T cells, or PBMCs; the material itself was cDNA or gDNA.

As processed by the authors: Estimation of nucleated cell counts was performed using reference gene primer amplification. Here immunoSEQ multiplex PCR was the method, and the copy in TCRdb shows in-frame clones only, minus some. V and J calls plus clone size are reproduced from that table; the DNA served to infer D and trimming. Of more than 200,000 clones listed, 84% are singletons. The length of the CDR3 is 18 residues. Trimming took 2 bases from V and 1 from J, leaving 19 bases between them. Germline assignment: CDR1 KGHSH and CDR2 LQKENI. V and J are TRBV18 and TRBJ2-3; a possible D gene is TRBD2 (5 bases). This TCR was sampled from a man in his 60s with acute or convalescent COVID-19. Sequenced sample: peripheral blood. The CDR3 spells CASSPSARRAGGTDTQYF. The CDR3 nucleotides read TGTGCCAGCTCACCATCCGCCAGGCGGGCTGGTGGCACAGATACGCAGTATTTT. Full variable domain (remainder filled in from reference TRBV18 and TRBJ2-3): NAGVMQNPRHLVRRRGQEARLRCSPMKGHSHVYWYRQLPEEGLKFMVYLQKENIIDESGMPKERFSAEFPKEGPSILRIQQVVRGDSAAYFCASSPSARRAGGTDTQYFGPGTRLTVL.